These 27 T cell receptor beta chains came from one sample sequenced in a study of cytomegalovirus exposure and HLA in healthy donors. This PCR relied on a set of 60 Vbeta primers and 13 Jbeta primers. This table comes from immunoSEQ multiplex PCR, and its TCRdb copy is limited to in-frame clones, with some not included. The sample gives roughly 150,000 clones, 80% of which show up once; roughly 10% is in the top ten. Sequenced: PBMCs. The receptors stem from a young man in good health and CMV-seropositive.

The chain employs TRBV18 and TRBJ2-7; D perhaps matches TRBD1 (5 bases). Looked up from germline, CDR1 is KGHSH and CDR2 is LQKENI. Trimming cost V 2 bases and J 3 bases, with 8 bases left between them. The CDR3 length is 13 residues. The CDR3, as DNA: TGTGCCAGCTCACCAGCAGGGAACTACGAGCAGTACTTC. Protein sequence: CASSPAGNYEQYF. The whole variable domain, remainder taken from reference TRBV18 and TRBJ2-7, is NAGVMQNPRHLVRRRGQEARLRCSPMKGHSHVYWYRQLPEEGLKFMVYLQKENIIDESGMPKERFSAEFPKEGPSILRIQQVVRGDSAAYFCASSPAGNYEQYFGPGTRLTVT.

CDR3 region: CASSQEAGTGEEKLFF. CDR3 bases: TGTGCCAGCAGCCAGGAGGCCGGGACAGGGGAAGAAAAACTGTTTTTT. J is TRBJ1-4 and V is TRBV7-6; TRBD1 aligns across 10 bases. Trimming removed 5 bases from V and 8 bases from J; junction bases left unmatched: 11. The CDR3 runs to 16 residues. Germline loops: CDR1 SGHVS, CDR2 FNYEAQ.

This chain links TRBV5-1 with TRBJ2-1; 8 positions agree with TRBD1. V dropped 6 bases and J dropped 9; count of bases not matched to a gene: 14. This CDR3 contains 15 residues. CDR1 SGHRS and CDR2 YFSETQ come from the germline V gene. The CDR3 bases are TGCGCCAGCACTGAGAGGGGACAGGCCCAGGGTGAGCAGTTCTTC. Its protein product is CASTERGQAQGEQFF.

Note on this clone: One end of the junction varies from germline; a read error may be responsible. The gene calls are TRBV6-5 and TRBJ1-1; no definite D call. CDR3 length: 15 residues. Germline V lookup: CDR1 MNHEY, CDR2 SVGAGI. The CDR3 DNA is TGTGCCAGCATTTACGGGAGAGGGTCGAACACTGAAGCTTTCTTT. It encodes CASIYGRGSNTEAFF.

This sequence joins TRBV6-1 and TRBJ2-1; maybe TRBD2 (5 bases). The CDR3 extends over 14 amino acids. Germline values: CDR1 MNHNS, CDR2 SASEGT. The CDR3 nucleotides read TGTGCAGTCAGGTCGGGGATCTCCTACAATGAGCAGTTCTTC. This encodes CAVRSGISYNEQFF.

The chain links TRBV19 to TRBJ1-2; no reliable D call. From germline, CDR1 is LNHDA and CDR2 SQIVND (reference sequence). Trimming shortened V by 3 bases and J by 4 bases, and 9 bases separated the two germline ends. The CDR3 sequence is 13 residues long. The CDR3 nucleotides read TGTGCCAGTAGTATGAAGGGAGGCTATGGCTACACCTTC. Translation: CASSMKGGYGYTF.

The chain recombines TRBV4-2 with TRBJ2-3, with D possibly matching TRBD2 (5 bases). Germline lookup yields CDR1 LGHNA and CDR2 YNFKEQ. V shed 6 bases and J shed 5 bases, with 18 bases lying between them. This CDR3 comprises 15 residues. CDR3 nucleotides: TGTGCCAGCAGTGACGATTGGGAGCGGCAAGATACGCAGTATTTT. Translating it yields CASSDDWERQDTQYF.

The chain has TRBV29-1 and TRBJ2-7; D is ambiguous. Germline V gene sequence: CDR1 SQVTM, CDR2 ANQGSEA. The CDR3 extends over 12 amino acids. V was clipped by 5 bases and J by 3 bases, with 11 bases between them. The CDR3 sequence: CSVKLGIYEQYF. The CDR3 DNA is TGCAGCGTTAAGTTGGGCATCTACGAGCAGTACTTC.

CDR3 nucleotides: TGTGCCAGCAGCTTAGCCGTGAATCAGCCCCAGCATTTT. Amino acid sequence: CASSLAVNQPQHF. The chain has TRBV7-9 and TRBJ1-5; no definite D call. V lost 0 bases to trimming and J lost 4 bases, with 4 bases between them. The germline V gene encodes CDR1 SEHNR and CDR2 FQNEAQ (reference sequence). The CDR3 totals 13 residues. The full variable domain, completed using reference TRBV7-9 and TRBJ1-5, is DTGVSQNPRHKITKRGQNVTFRCDPISEHNRLYWYRQTLGQGPEFLTYFQNEAQLEKSRLLSDRFSAERPKGSFSTLEIQRTEQGDSAMYLCASSLAVNQPQHFGDGTRLSIL.

This clone occurred a few times. The chain carries TRBV9 and TRBJ1-2, with TRBD1 matching 7 bases. Germline-derived CDR1 and CDR2 are SGDLS and YYNGEE. V was clipped by 4 bases and J by 7 bases; unmatched bases: 10. The CDR3 loop spans 14 amino acids. CDR3 loop: CASSTELTGAGYTF. CDR3 coding DNA: TGTGCCAGCAGCACGGAACTAACAGGGGCTGGCTACACCTTC. Filled out from reference TRBV9 and TRBJ1-2, the complete variable domain reads DSGVTQTPKHLITATGQRVTLRCSPRSGDLSVYWYQQSLDQGLQFLIQYYNGEERAKGNILERFSAQQFPDLHSELNLSSLELGDSALYFCASSTELTGAGYTFGSGTRLTVV.

The chain recombines TRBV6-5 with TRBJ2-7; D is possibly TRBD1 (6 bases). Trimming shortened V by 2 bases and J by 6 bases, and 17 bases separated the two germline ends. The germline V gene has CDR1 MNHEY and CDR2 SVGAGI. The CDR3 length is 15 residues. The CDR3 nucleotides are TGTGCCAGCAGTTACGAGGGGGTTGGGGTCGGCGAGCAGTACTTC. It codes for CASSYEGVGVGEQYF.

The chain links TRBV19 to TRBJ1-1; no clear D gene. CDR3 size: 14 residues. CDR1 is LNHDA and CDR2 is SQIVND in the germline V gene (reference sequence). V was cut by 7 bases and J by 3 bases, with 15 bases left in between. The CDR3 here is CASIADQDYTEAFF. In DNA form, the CDR3 reads TGTGCCAGTATAGCGGACCAGGATTACACTGAAGCTTTCTTT.

This chain connects TRBV11-2 to TRBJ2-7, with TRBD1 matching over 7 bases. Germline-derived CDR1 and CDR2 are SGHAT and FQNNGV. CDR3 size: 16 residues. V dropped 2 bases and J dropped 4; count of bases not matched to a gene: 11. The DNA for the CDR3 is TGTGCCAGCAGCTTAATTAGGGGGCGCTTAGGTTACGAGCAGTACTTC. It encodes CASSLIRGRLGYEQYF. The entire variable domain, with the rest obtained from reference TRBV11-2 and TRBJ2-7, is as follows: EAGVAQSPRYKIIEKRQSVAFWCNPISGHATLYWYQQILGQGPKLLIQFQNNGVVDDSQLPKDRFSAERLKGVDSTLKIQPAKLEDSAVYLCASSLIRGRLGYEQYFGPGTRLTVT.

V gene TRBV16 combines with J gene TRBJ2-7, with 7 bases aligning to TRBD1. V lost 7 bases and J lost 2; bases outside the gene matches: 11. The CDR3 is 15 amino acids. Germline assignment: CDR1 KGHSY and CDR2 FQNENV. The CDR3 protein is CASNNDDRETYEQYF. In DNA, the CDR3 is TGTGCCAGCAATAATGACGACAGGGAGACCTACGAGCAGTACTTC.

This chain connects TRBV5-6 to TRBJ1-2, with TRBD1 matching over 9 bases. The CDR3 has 13 amino acids. V lost 8 bases, J lost 7 bases, and 9 bases stayed unmatched. CDR1 is SGHDT, CDR2 YYEEEE, per germline. This CDR3 is CASAGTGFPGYTF. CDR3 nucleotide sequence: TGTGCCAGTGCCGGGACAGGGTTTCCTGGCTACACCTTC.

The chain is built from TRBV29-1 and TRBJ1-1; tentative D call: TRBD1 (5 bases). Germline CDR1 reads SQVTM; CDR2 reads ANQGSEA. Between the trimmed V and J ends, which lost 4 bases and 4 bases, there was a span of 16 bases. The CDR3 has 14 amino acids. CDR3 loop: CSVVRGAGGTEAFF. CDR3 DNA sequence: TGCAGCGTTGTTCGAGGGGCGGGAGGCACTGAAGCTTTCTTT. The variable domain in full, with the rest retrieved from reference TRBV29-1 and TRBJ1-1, is SAVISQKPSRDICQRGTSLTIQCQVDSQVTMMFWYRQQPGQSLTLIATANQGSEATYESGFVIDKFPISRPNLTFSTLTVSNMSPEDSSIYLCSVVRGAGGTEAFFGQGTRLTVV.

This clone turned up a few times. In DNA, the CDR3 is TGTGCCAGCAGCGTCGTAGGGGGCTACGAGCAGTACTTC. It specifies CASSVVGGYEQYF. The V call is TRBV6-4, the J call TRBJ2-7; a weak D match, TRBD1 (6 bases). The V end was cut by 6 bases, the J end by 3 bases, with 12 bases between. Germline CDR1 is MRHNA and CDR2 is SNTAGT. This CDR3 is 13 amino acids long.

The chain joins TRBV4-3 to TRBJ2-1, with 14 bases fitting TRBD2. CDR3 length: 15 amino acids. The V gene's germline CDR1 is LGHNA and CDR2 YSLEER. J gave up 7 bases and V 4 bases, and 3 bases lay outside the gene matches. CDR3 residues: CASSLGTSGRNEQFF. DNA for the CDR3: TGCGCCAGCAGCCTAGGGACTAGCGGGAGAAATGAGCAGTTCTTC.

The chain combines TRBV19 with TRBJ2-3; D remains unclear. Trimming cost V 6 bases and J 2 bases, with 12 bases left between them. The CDR3 is 14 residues long. Germline values: CDR1 LNHDA, CDR2 SQIVND (reference sequence). The CDR3 loop reads CASSLTRYTDTQYF. CDR3 DNA sequence: TGTGCCAGTAGCCTCACGAGATACACAGATACGCAGTATTTT. Using reference TRBV19 and TRBJ2-3 for the parts outside the CDR3, the full variable domain is DGGITQSPKYLFRKEGQNVTLSCEQNLNHDAMYWYRQDPGQGLRLIYYSQIVNDFQKGDIAEGYSVSREKKESFPLTVTSAQKNPTAFYLCASSLTRYTDTQYFGPGTRLTVL.

The chain recombines TRBV7-6 with TRBJ2-3; TRBD2 matches 9 bases. There are 14 residues in the CDR3. With V trimmed by 5 bases and J by 6 bases, 6 bases remained unmatched. CDR1 SGHVS and CDR2 FNYEAQ come from the germline V gene. This CDR3 is CASSQAGGEDTQYF. CDR3 in DNA: TGTGCCAGCAGCCAAGCGGGAGGAGAGGATACGCAGTATTTT.

The CDR3 DNA reads as TGTGCCAGCAGTTACTCGTTCCAGGGCTCTGAAGCTTTCTTT. Its protein is CASSYSFQGSEAFF. V is TRBV6-5 and J is TRBJ1-1, with TRBD1 as a possible D gene (5 bases). Trimming left V 0 bases short and J 6 bases short, with 11 bases between. The CDR3 runs 14 residues. Germline-derived CDR1 and CDR2 are MNHEY and SVGAGI.

This clone was counted a single time. The rearrangement links TRBV5-4 to TRBJ2-7, with 7 bases that match TRBD1. The germline gives CDR1 SGHNT, CDR2 YYREEE (reference sequence). V lost 4 bases and J lost 1; bases outside the gene matches: 5. This CDR3 has 14 amino acids. CDR3 bases: TGTGCCAGCAGCACCTGGGACAGTTCCTACGAGCAGTACTTC. Protein: CASSTWDSSYEQYF.

Only one count was recorded for this clone. The J gene is TRBJ2-1, the V gene TRBV11-3, with D tentatively TRBD1 (6 bases). V dropped 5 bases and J dropped 6 bases, with 20 bases sitting between them. The CDR3 covers 16 residues. Germline CDR1 SGHNT, CDR2 YENEEA. The CDR3 loop reads CASSGRGSSRLNEQFF. CDR3 DNA sequence: TGTGCCAGCAGCGGAAGGGGGTCTAGTCGTCTCAATGAGCAGTTCTTC.

V is TRBV2 and J is TRBJ2-5; TRBD1 matches at 7 bases. Germline CDR1 is SNHLY and CDR2 is FYNNEI. The junction had 1 base not matched to a gene; V was cut back by 0 bases and J by 0 bases. The CDR3 is 15 residues long. The CDR3 DNA sequence: TGTGCCAGCAGTGAAGCCACAGGGGACCAAGAGACCCAGTACTTC. Translation: CASSEATGDQETQYF.

A word on this clone: The junction shows a germline mismatch at one end, possibly a read error. V and J are TRBV5-4 and TRBJ1-2, with unresolved D. Germline V gene sequence: CDR1 SGHNT, CDR2 YYREEE (reference sequence). CDR3 length equals 13 residues. The CDR3: CASSLAANYGYSF. Here the CDR3 DNA reads TGTGCCAGCAGCTTGGCGGCTAACTATGGCTACTCCTTC.

The gene calls are TRBV4-1 and TRBJ1-2, with 7 positions matching TRBD1. This CDR3 comprises 15 residues. Looked up from germline, CDR1 is MGHRA and CDR2 is YSYEKL. Trimming removed 3 bases from V and 1 base from J; junction bases left unmatched: 5. CDR3: CASSHPGTVNYGYTF. CDR3 bases: TGCGCCAGCAGCCATCCCGGGACAGTTAACTATGGCTACACCTTC.

The chain is built from TRBV28 and TRBJ1-2; TRBD1 matches 7 bases. The J segment lost 2 bases and the V segment lost 5 bases, leaving 17 bases of the junction unmatched. The CDR3 contains 18 residues. Germline loops: CDR1 MDHEN, CDR2 SYDVKM. CDR3: CASSRTGQAPAGNYGYTF. CDR3 DNA sequence: TGTGCCAGCAGTAGAACAGGACAGGCCCCGGCGGGGAACTATGGCTACACCTTC.